This TCR beta chain stems from a study of patients and donors after allogeneic stem cell transplantation. Per germline, CDR1 SGHRS and CDR2 YFSETQ. V lost 1 base, J lost 5 bases, and 8 bases stayed unmatched. This CDR3 spans 15 amino acids. Each CDR3 protein is one row after TCRdb ran MiXCR on the RT-PCR reads. The sample lists about 960,000 distinct CDR3 sequences; roughly 18% were seen once. This TCR came from a human donor who was either an allogeneic HSCT recipient or a stem cell or donor lymphocyte infusion donor (not recorded which). It is not recorded whose cells these are; they may come from a transplant donor. The source material was blood, either unsorted or a sorted T cell fraction (not recorded which). The chain uses TRBV5-1 and TRBJ2-5, with 7 bases aligning to TRBD1. In nucleotides, the CDR3 is TGCGCCAGCAGCTTGACAGGGGTAGACGGGGAGACCCAGTACTTC. This sequence encodes CASSLTGVDGETQYF. Together with reference TRBV5-1 and TRBJ2-5, the CDR3 gives the full variable domain: KAGVTQTPRYLIKTRGQQVTLSCSPISGHRSVSWYQQTPGQGLQFLFEYFSETQRNKGNFPGRFSGRQFSNSRSEMNVSTLELGDSALYLCASSLTGVDGETQYFGPGTRLLVL.